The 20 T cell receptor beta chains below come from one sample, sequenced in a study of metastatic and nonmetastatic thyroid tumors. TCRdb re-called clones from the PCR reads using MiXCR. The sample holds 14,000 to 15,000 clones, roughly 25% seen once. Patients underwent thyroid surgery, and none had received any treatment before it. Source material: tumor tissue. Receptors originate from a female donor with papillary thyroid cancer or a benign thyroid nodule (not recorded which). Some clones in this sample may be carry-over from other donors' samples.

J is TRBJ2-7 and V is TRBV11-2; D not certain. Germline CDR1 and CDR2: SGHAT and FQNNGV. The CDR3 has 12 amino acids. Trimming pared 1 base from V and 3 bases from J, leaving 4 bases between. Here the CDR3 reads CASSLGRYEQYF. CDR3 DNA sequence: TGTGCCAGCAGCTTAGGGCGCTACGAGCAGTACTTC.

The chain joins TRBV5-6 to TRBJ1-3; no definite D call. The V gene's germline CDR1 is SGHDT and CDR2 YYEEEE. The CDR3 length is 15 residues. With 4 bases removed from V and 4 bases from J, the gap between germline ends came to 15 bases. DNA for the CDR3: TGTGCCAGCAGCGCGTATCTGAGGCACGGAAACACCATATATTTT. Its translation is CASSAYLRHGNTIYF.

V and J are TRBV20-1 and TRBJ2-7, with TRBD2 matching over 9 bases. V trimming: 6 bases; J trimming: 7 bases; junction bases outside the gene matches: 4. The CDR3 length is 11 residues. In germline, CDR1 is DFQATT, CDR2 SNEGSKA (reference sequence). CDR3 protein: CSAEREEEQYF. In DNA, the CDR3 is TGCAGTGCCGAGCGGGAGGAAGAGCAGTACTTC.

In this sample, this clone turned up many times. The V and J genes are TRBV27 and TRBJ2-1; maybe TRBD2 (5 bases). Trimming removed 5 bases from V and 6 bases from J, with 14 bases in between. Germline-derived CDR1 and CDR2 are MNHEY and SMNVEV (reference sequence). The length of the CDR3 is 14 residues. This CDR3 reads CASSRRESRNEQFF. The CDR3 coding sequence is TGTGCCAGCAGTCGTCGGGAATCGCGCAATGAGCAGTTCTTC.

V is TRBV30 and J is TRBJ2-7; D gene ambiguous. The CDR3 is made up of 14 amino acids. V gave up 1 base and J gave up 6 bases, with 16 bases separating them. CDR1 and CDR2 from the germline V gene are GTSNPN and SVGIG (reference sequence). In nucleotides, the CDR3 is TGTGCCTGGAGTGCGTTGGGCGGTCTATCCGAGCAGTACTTC. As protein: CAWSALGGLSEQYF.

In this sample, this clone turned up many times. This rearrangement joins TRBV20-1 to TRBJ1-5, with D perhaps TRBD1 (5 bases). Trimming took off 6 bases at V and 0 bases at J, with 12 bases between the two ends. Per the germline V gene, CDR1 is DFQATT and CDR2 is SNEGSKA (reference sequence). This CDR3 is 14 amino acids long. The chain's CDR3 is CSAIRAYSNQPQHF. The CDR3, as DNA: TGCAGTGCCATCAGGGCTTATAGCAATCAGCCCCAGCATTTT.

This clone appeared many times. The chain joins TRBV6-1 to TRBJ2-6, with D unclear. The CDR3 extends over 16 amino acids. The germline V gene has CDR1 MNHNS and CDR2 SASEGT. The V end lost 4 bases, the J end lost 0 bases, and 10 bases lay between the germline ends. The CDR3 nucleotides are TGTGCCAGCAGTGGAGGATCGAGCTCTGGGGCCAACGTCCTGACTTTC. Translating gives CASSGGSSSGANVLTF.

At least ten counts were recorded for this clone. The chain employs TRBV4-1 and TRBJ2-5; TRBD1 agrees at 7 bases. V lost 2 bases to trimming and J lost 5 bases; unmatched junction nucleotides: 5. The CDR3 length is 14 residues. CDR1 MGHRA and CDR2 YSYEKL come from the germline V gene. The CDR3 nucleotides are TGCGCCAGCAGCCAAAATAGGGGGCGGGAGACCCAGTACTTC. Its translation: CASSQNRGRETQYF.

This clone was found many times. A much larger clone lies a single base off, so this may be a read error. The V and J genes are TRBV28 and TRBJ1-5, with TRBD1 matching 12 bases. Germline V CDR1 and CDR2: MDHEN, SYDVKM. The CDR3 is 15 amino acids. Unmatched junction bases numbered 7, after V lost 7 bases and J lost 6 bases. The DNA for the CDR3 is TGTGCCAGCACCGGGGACAGGGGGCTTTTTCAGCCCCAGCATTTT. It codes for CASTGDRGLFQPQHF.

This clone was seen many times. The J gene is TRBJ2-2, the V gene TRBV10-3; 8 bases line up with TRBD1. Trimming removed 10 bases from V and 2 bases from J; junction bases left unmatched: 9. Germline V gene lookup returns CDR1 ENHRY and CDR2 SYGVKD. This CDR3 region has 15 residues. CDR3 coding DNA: TGTGCCACCAAGGGAGCAGGGGGCAACACCGGGGAGCTGTTTTTT. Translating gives CATKGAGGNTGELFF.

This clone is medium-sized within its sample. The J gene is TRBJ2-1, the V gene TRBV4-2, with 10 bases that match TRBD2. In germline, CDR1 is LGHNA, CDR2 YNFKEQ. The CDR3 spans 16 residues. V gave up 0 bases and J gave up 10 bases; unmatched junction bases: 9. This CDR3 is CASSQDNLAGVREQFF. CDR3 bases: TGTGCCAGCAGCCAAGATAATCTAGCGGGAGTCAGAGAGCAGTTCTTC.

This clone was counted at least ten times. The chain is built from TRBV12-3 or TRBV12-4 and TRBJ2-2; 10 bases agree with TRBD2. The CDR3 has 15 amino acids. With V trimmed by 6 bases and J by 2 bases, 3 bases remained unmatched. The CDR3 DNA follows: TGTGCCAGCAGAACTAGCGGGATAAACACCGGGGAGCTGTTTTTT. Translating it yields CASRTSGINTGELFF.

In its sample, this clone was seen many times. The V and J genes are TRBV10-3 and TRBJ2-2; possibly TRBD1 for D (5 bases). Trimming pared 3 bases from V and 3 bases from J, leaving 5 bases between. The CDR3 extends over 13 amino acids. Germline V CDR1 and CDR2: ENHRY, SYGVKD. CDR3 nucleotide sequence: TGTGCCATCAGTGACAGGGACACCGGGGAGCTGTTTTTT. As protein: CAISDRDTGELFF.

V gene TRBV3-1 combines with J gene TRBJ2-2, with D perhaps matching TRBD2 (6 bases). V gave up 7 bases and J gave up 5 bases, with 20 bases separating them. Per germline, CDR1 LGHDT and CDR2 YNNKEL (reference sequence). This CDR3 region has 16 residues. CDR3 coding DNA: TGTGCCAGCACCCCCCTCGGGGGAGTGGTAACCGGGGAGCTGTTTTTT. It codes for CASTPLGGVVTGELFF.

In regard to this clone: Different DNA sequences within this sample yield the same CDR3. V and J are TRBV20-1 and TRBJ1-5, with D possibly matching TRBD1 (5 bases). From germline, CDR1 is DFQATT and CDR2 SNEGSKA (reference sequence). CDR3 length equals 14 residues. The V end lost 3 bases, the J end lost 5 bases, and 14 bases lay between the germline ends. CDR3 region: CSARGGAGHQPQHF. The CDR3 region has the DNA TGCAGTGCTAGGGGTGGGGCGGGACATCAGCCCCAGCATTTT.

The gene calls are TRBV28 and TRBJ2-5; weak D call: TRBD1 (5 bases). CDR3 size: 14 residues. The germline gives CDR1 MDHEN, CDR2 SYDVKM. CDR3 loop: CGGTVRVHQETQYF. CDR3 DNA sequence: TGTGGCGGCACAGTCAGGGTCCACCAAGAGACCCAGTACTTC.

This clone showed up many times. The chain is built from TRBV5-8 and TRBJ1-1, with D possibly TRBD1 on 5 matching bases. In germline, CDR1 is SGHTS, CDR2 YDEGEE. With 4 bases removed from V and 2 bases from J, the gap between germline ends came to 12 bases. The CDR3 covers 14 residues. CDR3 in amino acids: CASSRTILNTEAFF. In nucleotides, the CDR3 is TGTGCCAGCAGCCGGACAATCCTAAACACTGAAGCTTTCTTT.

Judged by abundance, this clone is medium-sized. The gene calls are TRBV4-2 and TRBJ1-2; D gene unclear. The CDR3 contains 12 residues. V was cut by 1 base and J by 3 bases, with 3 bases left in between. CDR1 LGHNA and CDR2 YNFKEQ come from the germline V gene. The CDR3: CASSQGDYGYTF. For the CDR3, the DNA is TGTGCCAGCAGCCAAGGCGACTATGGCTACACCTTC.

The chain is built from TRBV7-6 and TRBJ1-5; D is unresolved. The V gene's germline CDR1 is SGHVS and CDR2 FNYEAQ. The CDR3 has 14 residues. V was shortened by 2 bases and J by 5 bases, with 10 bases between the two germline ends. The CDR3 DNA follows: TGTGCCAGCAGCTTATCGGGTGAGGATCAGCCCCAGCATTTT. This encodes CASSLSGEDQPQHF.

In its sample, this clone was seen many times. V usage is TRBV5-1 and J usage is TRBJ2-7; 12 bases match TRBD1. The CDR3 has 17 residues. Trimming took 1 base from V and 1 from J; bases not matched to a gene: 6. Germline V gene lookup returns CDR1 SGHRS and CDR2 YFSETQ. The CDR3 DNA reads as TGCGCCAGCAGCTTGCCCGGGACAGGGGGCTGGTCCTACGAGCAGTACTTC. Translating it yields CASSLPGTGGWSYEQYF.